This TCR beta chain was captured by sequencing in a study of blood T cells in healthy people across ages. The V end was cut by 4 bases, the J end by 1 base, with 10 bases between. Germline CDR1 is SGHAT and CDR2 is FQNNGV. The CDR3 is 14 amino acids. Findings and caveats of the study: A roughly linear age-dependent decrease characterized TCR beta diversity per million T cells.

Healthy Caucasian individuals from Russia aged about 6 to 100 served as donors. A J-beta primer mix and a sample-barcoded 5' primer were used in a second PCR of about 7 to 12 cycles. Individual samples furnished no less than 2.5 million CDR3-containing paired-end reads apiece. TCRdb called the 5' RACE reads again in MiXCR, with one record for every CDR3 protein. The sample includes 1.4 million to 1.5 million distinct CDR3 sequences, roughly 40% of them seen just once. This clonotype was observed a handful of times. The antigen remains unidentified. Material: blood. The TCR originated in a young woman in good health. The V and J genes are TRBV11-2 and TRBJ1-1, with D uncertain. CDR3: CASSYRVGNTEAFF. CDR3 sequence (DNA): TGTGCCAGCAGCTACAGAGTTGGGAACACTGAAGCTTTCTTT.